The rows below give T cell receptor beta chains drawn from one sample of a study of blood T cell repertoires in COVID-19. Assay used: immunoSEQ multiplex PCR; TCRdb lists only in-frame clones, some missing. The table has a few hundred thousand clones, approximately 80% seen once; the top ten hold over 3.5%. The material sequenced was peripheral blood. Receptor source: a woman in her fifties or sixties with active or convalescent COVID-19. Both conserved end residues are part of each CDR3. D genes are given only for firm matches. Rows give clone size only sometimes, using once, few, many, or a class for an expanded clone.

d_gene	v_gene	j_gene	abundance	CDR3nt	CDR3aa
.	TRBV20-1	TRBJ1-4	.	TGCAGTGCCAGAGGGCCCCGGGAACTGTTTTTT	CSARGPRELFF
TRBD2	TRBV2	TRBJ2-5	.	TGTGCCAGCGGGAGGACTAGCGGTGTGGAGACCCAGTACTTC	CASGRTSGVETQYF
.	TRBV29-1	TRBJ2-5	.	TGCAGCGTTGAAGGACTGGAAGAGACCCAGTACTTC	CSVEGLEETQYF
.	TRBV6-2/TRBV6-3	TRBJ2-3	.	TGTGCCAGCAGTGGGTTGGGACTCCTAGGGGTCGAAGATACGCAGTATTTT	CASSGLGLLGVEDTQYF
TRBD1	TRBV19	TRBJ1-6	.	TGTGCCACCCGGACAGGGGGGACCCGTAATTCACCCCTCCACTTT	CATRTGGTRNSPLHF
.	TRBV24-1	TRBJ1-4	.	TGTGCCACCAGTGATTTTGGAGGTCGGCTGTTTTTT	CATSDFGGRLFF
.	TRBV29-1	TRBJ2-1	.	TGCAGCGTGGAGAAGAGCTCCTACAATGAGCAGTTCTTC	CSVEKSSYNEQFF
TRBD1	TRBV28	TRBJ1-2	.	TGTGCCAGCAGTTCACCGGGACAGGGGGGTGGCTACACCTTC	CASSSPGQGGGYTF
.	TRBV27	TRBJ1-3	.	TGTGCCAGCAGTCGGGGGGGATCCTCTGGAAACACCATATATTTT	CASSRGGSSGNTIYF
TRBD2	TRBV9	TRBJ2-7	.	TGTGCCAGCACACCGTCGGGACTAGCGGACCACGAGCAGTACTTC	CASTPSGLADHEQYF
TRBD2	TRBV9	TRBJ2-1	.	TGTGCCAGCAGCGTACGGGCCGGGATCGGACTAGCGGGAGGGAAGTCCTACAATGAGCAGTTCTTC	CASSVRAGIGLAGGKSYNEQFF
TRBD1	TRBV5-6	TRBJ1-2	once	TGTGCCAGCAGCTTGACAGGGGTAATCTATGGCTACACCTTC	CASSLTGVIYGYTF
.	TRBV3-1/TRBV3-2	TRBJ2-7	.	TGTGCCAGCAGCCAAGGTTTCAGGGTGGACGAGCAGTACTTC	CASSQGFRVDEQYF
.	TRBV6-5	TRBJ2-3	.	TGTGCCAGAGCCACTAGACGGTATACGCAGTATTTT	CARATRRYTQYF
TRBD2	TRBV2	TRBJ2-1	few	TGTGCCAGCAGTGCCCGGACTAGCGGGGGGGGCGATGAGCAGTTCTTC	CASSARTSGGGDEQFF
.	TRBV5-4	TRBJ1-2	.	TGTGCCAGCAGCTCGGGACTGGACTATGGCTACACCTTC	CASSSGLDYGYTF
.	TRBV10-3	TRBJ2-3	few	TGTGCCATCAGTGCGGGGACAGATACGCAGTATTTT	CAISAGTDTQYF
TRBD1	TRBV19	TRBJ1-2	.	TGTGCCAGTAGGATGACAGGGGGCGCGAGTGGCTACACCTTC	CASRMTGGASGYTF
TRBD1	TRBV19	TRBJ2-7	.	TGTGCCAGTAGTCCCCAGACAGGGAAGAACGAGCAGTACTTC	CASSPQTGKNEQYF
TRBD2	TRBV5-1	TRBJ2-5	.	TGCGCCAGCAGTTTAGCGGGAGGCCAAGAGACCCAGTACTTC	CASSLAGGQETQYF
TRBD1	TRBV18	TRBJ1-2	once	TGTGCCAGCTCACCTCGACAGGGGGCGAACCTCTATGGCTACACCTTC	CASSPRQGANLYGYTF
TRBD2	TRBV5-6	TRBJ2-1	.	TGTGCCAGCAGCTTGCCCAGTTATCCGGGACTAGCGGTAGACAATGAGCAGTTCTTC	CASSLPSYPGLAVDNEQFF
TRBD2	TRBV7-9	TRBJ2-3	.	TGTGCCAGCAGCCGGGGGGTAGCGGGAGGGCCTGGCACAGATACGCAGTATTTT	CASSRGVAGGPGTDTQYF
TRBD2	TRBV2	TRBJ2-1	.	TGTGCCAGCATAATGGGTAGCGGGACAATGAATGAGCAGTTCTTC	CASIMGSGTMNEQFF
.	TRBV5-1	TRBJ1-1	.	TGCGCCAGCAGCTTGGAAGTGCTAAACACTGAAGCTTTCTTT	CASSLEVLNTEAFF
TRBD1	TRBV5-1	TRBJ2-7	.	TGCGCCAGCAGCCCCCGTAGGGACAGCCCCTACGAGCAGTACTTC	CASSPRRDSPYEQYF
TRBD1	TRBV28	TRBJ1-1	.	TGTGCCAGCAGGCCCGGGACAGCCCACACTGAAGCTTTCTTT	CASRPGTAHTEAFF
.	TRBV11-3	TRBJ2-7	.	TGTGCCAGCAGCTGGTCGGGAGAGTACGAGCAGTACTTC	CASSWSGEYEQYF
TRBD2	TRBV15	TRBJ2-3	.	TGTGCCACCAGCAGGGGACTAGCGGGGGGAACAGATACGCAGTATTTT	CATSRGLAGGTDTQYF
TRBD1	TRBV6-5	TRBJ1-1	.	TGTGCCAGCAGTATCCGATTGACAGGGATTGGTGAAGCTTTCTTT	CASSIRLTGIGEAFF
TRBD2	TRBV7-9	TRBJ2-3	.	TGTGCCAGCAGCTTGGGCGGGAGAAACACAGATACGCAGTATTTT	CASSLGGRNTDTQYF
.	TRBV4-2	TRBJ1-4	.	TGTGCCAGCAGCCAAGATGGGGCACGTAATGAAAAACTGTTTTTT	CASSQDGARNEKLFF
.	TRBV27	TRBJ1-2	.	TGTGCCAGCAGTTCTCTTTCGGGGATAAACTATGGCTACACCTTC	CASSSLSGINYGYTF
TRBD2	TRBV2	TRBJ2-1	.	TGTGCCACCGGGACTAGCGGGAAGAAAAATGAGCAGTTCTTC	CATGTSGKKNEQFF